This T cell receptor beta chain was documented in a study of Graves' ophthalmopathy and Graves' hyperthyroidism. Study summary: Investigators collected peripheral blood at initial diagnosis, before any treatment was given.

General study findings and limits: Predictions made by the model for ophthalmopathy progression reached roughly 71% sensitivity and around 73% specificity.

For donors with ophthalmopathy, the disease showed moderate-to-severe activity, reached CAS ≥3 and NOSPECS ≥4, and had lasted under 3 months. Out of around 9.5 ml of fresh peripheral blood, PBMCs were obtained. The TCR beta CDR3 regions underwent amplification from RNA transcripts. Following a first-round RT-PCR that used HTBI primers, a second-round multiplex PCR was carried out. TCRdb re-derived calls from the multiplex PCR reads in MiXCR, one entry per CDR3 protein. The sample lists almost 400,000 distinct CDR3 sequences, around 16% occurring once. Germline V gene sequence: CDR1 MDHEN, CDR2 SYDVKM. This CDR3 spans 13 amino acids. Germline trimming cut 5 bases from V and 3 bases from J; bases unmatched to any gene: 4. This clonotype appeared many times. Antigen specificity is unknown.

This sequence joins TRBV28 and TRBJ2-7; 7 bases match TRBD2. Material: peripheral blood. This clonotype was sampled from a woman aged 18-35 years with Graves' ophthalmopathy. This chain's CDR3 is CASSEGGNYEQYF. The CDR3 DNA follows: TGTGCCAGCAGTGAGGGAGGGAACTACGAGCAGTACTTC.